This T cell receptor beta chain was identified in a study of blood T cell repertoires in COVID-19. Study-wide context: Donors in the United States, Italy and Spain gave samples during acute or convalescent COVID-19.

Per the original data handling: The assay estimated nucleated cells by amplifying reference gene primers. Sequenced by immunoSEQ multiplex PCR; TCRdb stores in-frame clones only, minus some. V, J and clone size reflect that table, while D and trimming were determined from the DNA. The sample records more than 350,000 clones, about 86% being singletons. The germline CDR1 and CDR2 sequences are LGHNA and YSLEER. This CDR3 spans 15 amino acids. V was clipped by 0 bases and J by 8 bases, with 13 bases between them. Donors in Cohort 3 counted as recovered after two negative PCRs, clearance, or symptom resolution.

Sequenced material: PBMCs or T cells enriched from blood (not recorded which). The genes are TRBV4-3 and TRBJ1-4; D not certain. This receptor was identified in a woman in her forties or fifties who had recovered from COVID-19. CDR3 sequence (DNA): TGCGCCAGCAGCCAAGATCGCGGGGTCGGGGAAAAACTGTTTTTT. It yields the protein CASSQDRGVGEKLFF.